This T cell receptor beta chain was sequenced for a study of CD8 T cells in Susac syndrome. The CDR3 runs to 15 residues. V lost 4 bases and J lost 1, with 13 bases in between. In germline, CDR1 is MGHDK, CDR2 SYGVNS. Patients with stable or active relapsing-remitting disease, all of them treatment-naive, made up the multiple sclerosis controls. Reverse transcription of roughly 0.45 to 1 ug RNA used random hexamers. The amplification used immunoSEQ multiplex PCR on TCR beta CDR3; it spanned 54 Vbeta and 13 Jbeta. TCRdb independently ran MiXCR on the immunoSEQ multiplex PCR reads; one entry per CDR3 protein. This table holds around 200,000 distinct CDR3 sequences, approximately 95% found once.

The chain links TRBV25-1 to TRBJ2-5; D may be TRBD2 (6 bases). The TCR originated in a human donor with multiple sclerosis. Material: CD4+ T cells from PBMCs. This CDR3 is CASSVGGVFQETQYF. CDR3 sequence (DNA): TGTGCCAGCAGTGTGGGCGGGGTCTTCCAAGAGACCCAGTACTTC.